These 12 T cell receptor beta chains originate from one sample sequenced in a study of T-cell reconstitution after alpha-beta-depleted transplantation in children. It was with unique molecular identifiers that the TCRbeta library was prepared. MiXCR, applied by TCRdb to the PCR reads, yields one record per CDR3 protein. The sample includes 670,000 or so distinct CDR3 sequences, roughly 13% of them seen just once. The material was PBMCs, obtained before TCRalphabeta/CD19-depleted stem cell transplant. These receptors came from a girl aged 2-15 years with congenital amegakaryocytic thrombocytopenia, due to receive a stem cell transplant.

Many counts were recorded for this clonotype. The rearrangement links TRBV20-1 to TRBJ1-1, with D tentatively TRBD1 (5 bases). V lost 0 bases, J lost 6 bases, and 14 bases lay in between. CDR3 size: 14 residues. CDR1 and CDR2 (germline): DFQATT, SNEGSKA (reference sequence). This CDR3 reads CSARDSSGGAEAFF. In DNA form, the CDR3 reads TGCAGTGCTAGAGATTCGAGTGGAGGGGCTGAAGCTTTCTTT.

This clonotype turned up a few times. The CDR3 loop reads CASALSYNEQFF. Written as DNA, the CDR3 is TGTGCCTCCGCCCTCTCCTACAATGAGCAGTTCTTC. V gene TRBV30 combines with J gene TRBJ2-1; D gene uncertain. Germline V gene data show CDR1 as GTSNPN and CDR2 as SVGIG (reference sequence). This CDR3 is built from 12 residues. Trimming took off 7 bases at V and 0 bases at J, with 7 bases between the two ends.

This clonotype was picked up many times. CDR3 sequence (DNA): TGTGCCAGCAGCTGGGGTGGGGGAGTCACTGAAGCTTTCTTT. Translation: CASSWGGGVTEAFF. The genes are TRBV5-6 and TRBJ1-1; weak D call: TRBD1 (5 bases). Germline-derived CDR1 and CDR2 are SGHDT and YYEEEE. V shed 3 bases and J shed 4 bases, with 13 bases lying between them. This CDR3 comprises 14 residues.

The J gene is TRBJ2-3, the V gene TRBV7-9; the D gene is possibly TRBD2 (6 bases). Between the trimmed V and J ends, which lost 5 bases and 2 bases, there was a span of 14 bases. CDR3 length: 15 residues. Germline values: CDR1 SEHNR, CDR2 FQNEAQ (reference sequence). CDR3 DNA sequence: TGTGCCAGCAGCCTTGGGGACTCTTCCACAGATACGCAGTATTTT. Translating gives CASSLGDSSTDTQYF.

This clonotype was found many times. The chain combines TRBV20-1 with TRBJ2-1; 9 bases map to TRBD2. The CDR3 length is 15 residues. The junction had 12 bases not matched to a gene; V was cut back by 6 bases and J by 6 bases. Germline V gene sequence: CDR1 DFQATT, CDR2 SNEGSKA (reference sequence). This chain's CDR3 is CSADETSGFSNEQFF. The CDR3 nucleotides are TGCAGTGCCGACGAAACTAGCGGGTTCTCCAATGAGCAGTTCTTC.

This clonotype was recorded many times. The CDR3 sequence is CSARDHLGQGYDTEAFF. CDR3 bases: TGCAGTGCTAGAGATCACCTCGGACAGGGATACGACACTGAAGCTTTCTTT. This chain uses TRBV20-1 with TRBJ1-1, with 8 bases lining up with TRBD1. CDR1 is DFQATT, CDR2 SNEGSKA, per germline (reference sequence). This CDR3 is built from 17 residues. After removal of 0 bases from V and 3 bases from J, the junction contained 12 bases not matched to a gene.

The chain is built from TRBV12-3 or TRBV12-4 and TRBJ2-3; possible D gene TRBD1, 5 bases. The CDR3 covers 12 residues. V was cut by 7 bases and J by 12 bases, with 17 bases left in between. The DNA for the CDR3 is TGTGCCAGCACCCAAGGGGTATTGCCTCAGTATTTT. Translating gives CASTQGVLPQYF.

This clonotype occurred many times. The gene calls are TRBV12-3 or TRBV12-4 and TRBJ2-3; D remains ambiguous. V was clipped by 7 bases and J by 2 bases, with 4 bases between them. The CDR3 length is 11 residues. In DNA, the CDR3 is TGTGCCAGCACCCTCACAGATACGCAGTATTTT. Protein: CASTLTDTQYF.

This clonotype appeared a few times. The chain recombines TRBV11-2 with TRBJ1-1; weak D call: TRBD1 (5 bases). The CDR3 is 13 amino acids. Trimming took off 6 bases at V and 7 bases at J, with 15 bases between the two ends. Germline V lookup: CDR1 SGHAT, CDR2 FQNNGV. The CDR3 nucleotides read TGTGCCAGCAGTCCCCCAAGGACACTTGAAGCTTTCTTT. Protein product: CASSPPRTLEAFF.

The chain couples TRBV19 to TRBJ2-5; 10 bases line up with TRBD2. Germline loops: CDR1 LNHDA, CDR2 SQIVND (reference sequence). V lost 5 bases and J lost 0; bases outside the gene matches: 6. The CDR3 consists of 16 residues. The CDR3 DNA is TGTGCCAGTAGTCCGACTAGCGGGTCGTACCAAGAGACCCAGTACTTC. Translation gives CASSPTSGSYQETQYF.

This clonotype was detected many times. The chain uses TRBV5-1 and TRBJ2-3; weak D call: TRBD1 (6 bases). The CDR3 loop spans 16 amino acids. From germline, CDR1 is SGHRS and CDR2 YFSETQ. V was trimmed by 0 bases and J by 0 bases, leaving 11 bases between them. DNA of the CDR3: TGCGCCAGCAGCTTGGGCAGGGGTTTGAGCACAGATACGCAGTATTTT. The encoded protein is CASSLGRGLSTDTQYF.

This clonotype was counted a few times. The chain combines TRBV29-1 with TRBJ2-7; 7 nucleotides agree with TRBD1. The CDR3 length is 12 residues. Germline CDR1 is SQVTM and CDR2 is ANQGSEA. The trim removed 4 bases at V and 5 bases at J, leaving 5 bases unmatched. CDR3 in amino acids: CSVGDRDDEQYF. In nucleotides, the CDR3 is TGCAGCGTTGGCGACAGGGACGACGAGCAGTACTTC.